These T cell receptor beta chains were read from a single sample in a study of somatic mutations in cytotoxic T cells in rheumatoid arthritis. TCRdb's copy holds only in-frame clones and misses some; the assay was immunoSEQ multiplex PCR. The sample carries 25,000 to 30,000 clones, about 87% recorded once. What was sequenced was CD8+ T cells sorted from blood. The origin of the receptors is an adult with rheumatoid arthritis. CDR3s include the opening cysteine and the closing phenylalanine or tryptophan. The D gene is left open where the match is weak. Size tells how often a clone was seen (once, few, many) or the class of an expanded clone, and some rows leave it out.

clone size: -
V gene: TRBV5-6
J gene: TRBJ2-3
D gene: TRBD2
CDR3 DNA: TGTGCCAGCAGCTTGAGGCTAGCGGGGTTGACAGATACGCAGTATTTT
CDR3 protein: CASSLRLAGLTDTQYF

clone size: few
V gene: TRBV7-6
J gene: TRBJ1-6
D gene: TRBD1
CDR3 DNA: TGTGCCAGCAGCTTTGGACAGGGGAATTCACCCCTCCACTTT
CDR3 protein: CASSFGQGNSPLHF

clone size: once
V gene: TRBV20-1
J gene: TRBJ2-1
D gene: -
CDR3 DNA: TGCAGTGCTCGACGGGCGTCGGAGCAGTTCTTC
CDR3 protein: CSARRASEQFF

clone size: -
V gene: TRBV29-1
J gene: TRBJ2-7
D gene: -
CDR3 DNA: TGCAGCGTTGAAGAAGGAGAGACCTACGAGCAGTACTTC
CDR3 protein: CSVEEGETYEQYF

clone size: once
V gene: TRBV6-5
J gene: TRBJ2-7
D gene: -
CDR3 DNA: TGTGCCAGCAGTCCGGGACTCACCTACGAGCAGTACTTC
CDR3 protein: CASSPGLTYEQYF

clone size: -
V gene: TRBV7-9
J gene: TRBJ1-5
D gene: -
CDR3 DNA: TGTGCCAGCAGCCAGGCGGGCGGAAGAGAGCCCCAGCATTTT
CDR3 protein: CASSQAGGREPQHF

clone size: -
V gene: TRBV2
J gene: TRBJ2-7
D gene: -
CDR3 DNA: TGTGCCAGCAGTGAAGTGTCGGGAAACGAGCAGTACTTC
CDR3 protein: CASSEVSGNEQYF

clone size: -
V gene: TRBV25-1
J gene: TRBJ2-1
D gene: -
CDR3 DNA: TGTGCCAGCAGTGATGGCCTCCGGGGAGTCGATGAGCAGTTCTTC
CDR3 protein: CASSDGLRGVDEQFF

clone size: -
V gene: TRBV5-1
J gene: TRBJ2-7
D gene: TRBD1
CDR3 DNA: TGCGCCAGCAGGTTGGACAGGGCATACGAGCAGTACTTC
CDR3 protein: CASRLDRAYEQYF

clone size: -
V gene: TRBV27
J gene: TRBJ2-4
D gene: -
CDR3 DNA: TGTGCCAGCAGTTTAGGACAGAAAAACATTCAGTACTTC
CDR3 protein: CASSLGQKNIQYF

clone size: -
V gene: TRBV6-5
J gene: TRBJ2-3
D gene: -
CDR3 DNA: TGTGCCAGCAGTTACTCGGGGGATACGCAGTATTTT
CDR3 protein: CASSYSGDTQYF

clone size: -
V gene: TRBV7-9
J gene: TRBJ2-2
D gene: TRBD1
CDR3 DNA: TGTGCCAGCAGCGGCCCCCGACAGGGGCGAAATCCTACCGGGGAGCTGTTTTTT
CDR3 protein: CASSGPRQGRNPTGELFF

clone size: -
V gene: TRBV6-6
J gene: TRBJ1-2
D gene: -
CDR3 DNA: TGTGCCAGTAGTTTCGCCGGACCTAACTATGGCTACACCTTC
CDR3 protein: CASSFAGPNYGYTF

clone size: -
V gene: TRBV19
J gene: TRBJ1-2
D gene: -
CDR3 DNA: TGTGCCAGCGGATCTAACTATGGCTACACCTTC
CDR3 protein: CASGSNYGYTF

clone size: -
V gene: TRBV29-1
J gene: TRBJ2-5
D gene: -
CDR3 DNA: TGCAGCGTTGAGACTCCGATTGGCGCTGTCCAAGAGACCCAGTACTTC
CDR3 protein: CSVETPIGAVQETQYF

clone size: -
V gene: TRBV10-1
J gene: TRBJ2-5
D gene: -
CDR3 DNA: TGCGCCAGCAGCCCCGGCTGGGGGGAAGCGGCCCAAGAGACCCAGTACTTC
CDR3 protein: CASSPGWGEAAQETQYF

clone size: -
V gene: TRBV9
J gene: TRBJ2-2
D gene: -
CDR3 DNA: TGTGCCAGCAGCGTAGCAGGAACCGGGGAGCTGTTTTTT
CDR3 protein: CASSVAGTGELFF

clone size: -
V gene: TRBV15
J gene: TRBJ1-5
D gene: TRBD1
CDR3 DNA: TGTGCCACCAGCACAGACAGGGGGCACGTCCAGCCCCAGCATTTT
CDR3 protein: CATSTDRGHVQPQHF

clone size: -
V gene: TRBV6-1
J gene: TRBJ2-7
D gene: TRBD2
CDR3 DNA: TGTGCCAGCAGTGACGTGACTAGCGGGAGGCAGGGTTACGAGCAGTACTTC
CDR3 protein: CASSDVTSGRQGYEQYF

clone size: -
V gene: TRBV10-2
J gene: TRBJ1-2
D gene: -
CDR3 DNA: TGCGCCAGCAGTGAGTCGAAGGACTATGGCTACACCTTC
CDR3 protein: CASSESKDYGYTF

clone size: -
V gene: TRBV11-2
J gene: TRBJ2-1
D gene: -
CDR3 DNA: TGTGCCAGCAGCTTAGGAACACTCCCCCTAGCTGACAATGAGCAGTTCTTC
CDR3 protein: CASSLGTLPLADNEQFF

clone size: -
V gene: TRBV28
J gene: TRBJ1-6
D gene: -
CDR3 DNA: TGTGCCAGCAGCCCTTCGGAAGGGCGCAATTCACCCCTCCACTTT
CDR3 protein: CASSPSEGRNSPLHF

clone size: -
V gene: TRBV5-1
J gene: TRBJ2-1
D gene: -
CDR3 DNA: TGCGCCAGCAGATCATTAGATGAGCAGTTCTTC
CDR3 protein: CASRSLDEQFF

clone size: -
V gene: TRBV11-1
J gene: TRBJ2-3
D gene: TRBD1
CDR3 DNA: TGTGCCAGCAGATCAGACAGGGAAGAAACAGATACGCAGTATTTT
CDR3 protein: CASRSDREETDTQYF

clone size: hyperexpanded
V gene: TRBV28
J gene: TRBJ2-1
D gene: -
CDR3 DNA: TGTGCCAGCAGTTATCCAGGGTCCCCCTTATCCTACAATGAGCAGTTCTTC
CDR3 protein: CASSYPGSPLSYNEQFF

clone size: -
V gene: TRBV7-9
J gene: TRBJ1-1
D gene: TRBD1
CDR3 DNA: TGTGCCAGCAGCTTAGCCCCAGGGGGAAGTACTGAAGCTTTCTTT
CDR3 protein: CASSLAPGGSTEAFF

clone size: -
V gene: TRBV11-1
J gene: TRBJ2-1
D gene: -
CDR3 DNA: TGTGCCAGCAGCTTAAATTCGATGCTATCCTCCCTCGGGTACAATGAGCAGTTCTTC
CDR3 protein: CASSLNSMLSSLGYNEQFF

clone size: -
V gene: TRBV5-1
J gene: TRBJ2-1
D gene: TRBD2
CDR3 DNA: TGCGCCAGCAGCTTAGCGGGGCTTAGCTCCTACAATGAGCAGTTCTTC
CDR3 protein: CASSLAGLSSYNEQFF

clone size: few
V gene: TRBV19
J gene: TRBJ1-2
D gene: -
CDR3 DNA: TGTGCCAGTAGTATAATCGGGGACTATGGCTACACCTTC
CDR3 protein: CASSIIGDYGYTF

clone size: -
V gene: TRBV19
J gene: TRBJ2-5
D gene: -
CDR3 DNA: TGTGCCAGTAGGGAGGGGGCCAAAGAGACCCAGTACTTC
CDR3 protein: CASREGAKETQYF